This passage covers 21 T cell receptor beta chains from one sample sequenced in a study of T cell responses to AZD1222 COVID-19 vaccine. Some clones are missing from TCRdb's copy, which holds only in-frame ones; the method was immunoSEQ multiplex PCR. The table lists tens of thousands of clones, roughly nine tenths of them singletons. The sample consisted of peripheral blood, taken 28 days after the second AZD1222 dose. The origin of the receptors is an adult who received the AZD1222 COVID-19 vaccine.

In its sample, this clone was seen a few times. The genes are TRBV1 and TRBJ1-2. TRBV1 is classified as a pseudogene. This CDR3 has 15 amino acids. The CDR3 loop is CTSSQDVEVGGRYTF. In nucleotides, the CDR3 is TGCACCAGCAGCCAAGATGTGGAGGTCGGGGGCCGCTACACCTTC.

This chain connects TRBV4-1 to TRBJ2-1, with 12 bases aligning to TRBD2. CDR1 MGHRA and CDR2 YSYEKL come from the germline V gene. J gave up 3 bases and V 1 base, and 4 bases lay outside the gene matches. The CDR3 is 17 residues long. The DNA for the CDR3 is TGCGCCAGCAGCCAAGGGGGACTAGCGGGCGGCTACAATGAGCAGTTCTTC. It is translated as CASSQGGLAGGYNEQFF.

V and J are TRBV4-2 and TRBJ2-3; D gene ambiguous. Germline CDR1 is LGHNA and CDR2 is YNFKEQ. Trimming took off 0 bases at V and 7 bases at J, with 8 bases between the two ends. The CDR3 runs 13 residues. DNA for the CDR3: TGTGCCAGCAGCCAAGATAGTCTTAATACGCAGTATTTT. Amino acid sequence: CASSQDSLNTQYF.

This clone has only one observation. The genes are TRBV30 and TRBJ1-6, with a weak D call TRBD1 (5 bases). Germline values: CDR1 GTSNPN, CDR2 SVGIG (reference sequence). CDR3 length equals 17 residues. The V and J ends lost 3 bases and 0 bases respectively, with 15 bases between them. Here the CDR3 reads CAWRRPHRSSYNSPLHF. For the CDR3, the DNA is TGTGCCTGGAGACGTCCCCACAGGAGCTCCTATAATTCACCCCTCCACTTT.

The DNA of the CDR3 is TGTGCCACCAGTCGCGACGAAAATTCACCCCTCCACTTT. Amino acids: CATSRDENSPLHF. V and J are TRBV24-1 and TRBJ1-6; D is undetermined. This CDR3 has 13 residues. V lost 6 bases to trimming and J lost 7 bases, with 9 bases between them. The V gene's germline CDR1 is KGHDR and CDR2 SFDVKD.

The chain couples TRBV19 to TRBJ2-7; D could derive from TRBD1 or TRBD2 (5 bases each). The germline gives CDR1 LNHDA, CDR2 SQIVND (reference sequence). V was clipped by 5 bases and J by 0 bases, with 14 bases between them. CDR3 length equals 15 residues. CDR3 nucleotide sequence: TGTGCCAGTAGTCGGGACCGGATATTCTCCTACGAGCAGTACTTC. This sequence encodes CASSRDRIFSYEQYF.

The CDR3 sequence: CASSPSGRRENEQFF. CDR3 nucleotide sequence: TGTGCCAGCAGCCCCAGCGGGAGGCGGGAGAATGAGCAGTTCTTC. The chain uses TRBV9 and TRBJ2-1, with 9 positions matching TRBD2. The CDR3 contains 15 residues. Unmatched junction bases numbered 9, after V lost 4 bases and J lost 7 bases. Germline V lookup: CDR1 SGDLS, CDR2 YYNGEE.

J is TRBJ2-7 and V is TRBV7-9, with D uncertain. Germline CDR1 and CDR2: SEHNR and FQNEAQ (reference sequence). CDR3 length: 13 amino acids. Trimming removed 1 base at V and 3 bases at J, with 7 bases between. DNA for the CDR3: TGTGCCAGCAGCTTAGTGGTCGGCTACGAGCAGTACTTC. Encoded protein: CASSLVVGYEQYF.

The V and J genes are TRBV7-2 and TRBJ1-1; 8 bases match TRBD1. The V gene end was trimmed by 4 bases and the J gene end by 1 base; junction bases not matched to a gene: 2. Germline CDR1 and CDR2: SGHTA and FQGNSA. CDR3 length: 14 amino acids. CDR3 in amino acids: CASSYRGGNTEAFF. CDR3 DNA sequence: TGTGCCAGCAGCTACAGGGGGGGGAACACTGAAGCTTTCTTT.

This rearrangement joins TRBV18 to TRBJ1-1; 7 bases match TRBD1. This CDR3 is 15 amino acids long. The germline CDR1 and CDR2 sequences are KGHSH and LQKENI. Germline trimming cut 3 bases from V and 4 bases from J; bases unmatched to any gene: 8. The CDR3 is CASSPRQGDSTEAFF. DNA for the CDR3: TGTGCCAGCTCACCCCGTCAGGGGGATAGCACTGAAGCTTTCTTT.

This rearrangement joins TRBV28 to TRBJ2-1; 11 bases map to TRBD2. The junction had 4 bases not matched to a gene; V was cut back by 5 bases and J by 4 bases. The CDR3 length is 15 residues. Germline CDR1 MDHEN, CDR2 SYDVKM. The CDR3 loop is CASSRLAGRYNEQFF. CDR3 sequence (DNA): TGTGCCAGCAGTCGACTAGCGGGACGTTACAATGAGCAGTTCTTC.

This chain uses TRBV30 with TRBJ2-7; D is unclear. The CDR3 covers 12 residues. Trimming took 1 base from V and 2 from J, leaving 6 bases between them. CDR1 is GTSNPN, CDR2 SVGIG, per germline (reference sequence). The CDR3 DNA is TGTGCCTGGAGTGGGGTGACCTACGAGCAGTACTTC. It yields the protein CAWSGVTYEQYF.

The chain carries TRBV12-3 or TRBV12-4 and TRBJ2-7; possible D gene TRBD2, 6 bases. Between the trimmed V and J ends, which lost 3 bases and 7 bases, there was a span of 13 bases. This CDR3 spans 13 amino acids. The CDR3, as DNA: TGTGCCAGCAGTTTGGGTAGACTAGGGGAGCAGTACTTC. As protein: CASSLGRLGEQYF.

The chain carries TRBV9 and TRBJ1-4, with D possibly being TRBD1 (5 bases). Germline V lookup: CDR1 SGDLS, CDR2 YYNGEE. The CDR3 covers 15 residues. V lost 0 bases to trimming and J lost 4 bases, with 10 bases between them. DNA of the CDR3: TGTGCCAGCAGCGTAGGGGCAGGGAATAATGAAAAACTGTTTTTT. Translating gives CASSVGAGNNEKLFF.

The rearrangement uses TRBV30 and TRBJ1-2; D gene uncertain. This CDR3 comprises 14 residues. V was cut by 4 bases and J by 0 bases, with 12 bases left in between. Germline values: CDR1 GTSNPN, CDR2 SVGIG (reference sequence). DNA for the CDR3: TGTGCCTGGACCTTGAAGGGAGCTAACTATGGCTACACCTTC. Its protein is CAWTLKGANYGYTF.

This rearrangement joins TRBV5-1 to TRBJ2-2, with TRBD1 matching 10 bases. Losses at the gene ends were 1 base for V and 6 bases for J; bases not matched to a gene: 6. Looked up from germline, CDR1 is SGHRS and CDR2 is YFSETQ. The length of the CDR3 is 16 residues. In nucleotides, the CDR3 is TGCGCCAGCAGCTTGAATGTGGGACAGGGGCCCGGGGAGCTGTTTTTT. Translation: CASSLNVGQGPGELFF.

The chain has TRBV7-9 and TRBJ2-5; no clear D. The V end lost 5 bases, the J end lost 1 base, and 11 bases lay between the germline ends. CDR1 is SEHNR and CDR2 is FQNEAQ in the germline V gene (reference sequence). The CDR3 has 14 amino acids. The CDR3 region is CASSPRRSQETQYF. CDR3 bases: TGTGCCAGCAGCCCCCGACGGTCCCAAGAGACCCAGTACTTC.

The chain recombines TRBV7-8 with TRBJ2-5; no definite D call. This CDR3 comprises 13 residues. Germline V gene lookup returns CDR1 SGHVS and CDR2 FQNEAQ. Trimming removed 1 base from V and 2 bases from J, with 5 bases in between. The CDR3, as DNA: TGTGCCAGCAGCTTAGGGCGGCAAGAGACCCAGTACTTC. Its protein product is CASSLGRQETQYF.

This chain links TRBV19 with TRBJ1-1; D may be TRBD1 (6 bases). There are 13 residues in the CDR3. Trimming removed 6 bases from V and 1 base from J, with 9 bases in between. Per germline, CDR1 LNHDA and CDR2 SQIVND (reference sequence). The CDR3 sequence is CASRSRGNTEAFF. DNA of the CDR3: TGTGCCAGTAGGAGCAGGGGGAACACTGAAGCTTTCTTT.

Only a few counts were recorded for this clone. V usage is TRBV5-1 and J usage is TRBJ2-2; 11 bases are a match to TRBD1. The CDR3 extends over 15 amino acids. CDR1 is SGHRS, CDR2 YFSETQ, per germline. Germline trimming cut 2 bases from V and 6 bases from J; bases unmatched to any gene: 3. The CDR3 DNA is TGCGCCAGCAGCTTTGGACAGGGGGCTTCCGGGGAGCTGTTTTTT. It yields the protein CASSFGQGASGELFF.

The chain employs TRBV5-1 and TRBJ1-4; D may be TRBD1 (6 bases). From germline, CDR1 is SGHRS and CDR2 YFSETQ. V was pared by 4 bases and J by 4 bases, with 14 bases between. This CDR3 is 15 amino acids long. CDR3 DNA sequence: TGCGCCAGCAGCCTTATCACAGGGATTAATGAAAAACTGTTTTTT. Its protein is CASSLITGINEKLFF.